This TCR beta chain was recovered during a study of T cell clonotyping in hematopoietic cell transplantation. Study-wide points: Graft donor and pretransplant recipient Inverse Simpson Index values predicted broader posttransplant TCR diversity. After transplant, recipient diversity fell while pathologically expanded clonotypes grew through day 180.

Assay used: immunoSEQ multiplex PCR; TCRdb lists only in-frame clones, some missing. The data show 5,000 or so clones, with 70% to 80% seen just once and around 12% held by the top ten. V lost 10 bases and J lost 6, with 25 bases in between. This CDR3 has 15 residues. Germline CDR1 reads ENHRY; CDR2 reads SYGVKD. With respect to this clone: The antigen is unknown.

The source was peripheral blood mononuclear cells, collected 30 days after allogeneic stem cell transplant. The chain combines TRBV10-3 with TRBJ2-7; D may be TRBD1 or TRBD2 (5 bases each). The clonotype comes from a male patient between 55 and 70 years old who had an allogeneic stem cell transplant from an unrelated donor, so the T cells may come from the graft donor. Some clones in this sample may be carry-over from other donors' samples. The CDR3 sequence: CATALKGTGPAEQYF. The CDR3 DNA follows: TGTGCCACAGCTCTAAAAGGGACGGGTCCGGCCGAGCAGTACTTC.